The 8 T cell receptor beta chains reported below all come from one sample, sequenced in a study of T-cell memory formation after mild COVID-19. TCRdb reanalysed the 5' RACE reads using MiXCR and keeps one entry per CDR3 protein. Counted here are approximately 240,000 distinct CDR3 sequences, roughly 17% occurring once; the ten biggest clones make up around 3.4%. Sequenced sample: PBMCs or a T cell subset sorted from them (not recorded which). All receptors come from a man aged 18 to 29 who had mild COVID-19 (a few samples of this study predate the infection). Cell type and time point are not known.

This rearrangement joins TRBV6-1 to TRBJ2-3; tentative D call: TRBD1 (6 bases). Trimming stripped 7 bases from V and 0 bases from J, with 20 bases between. The CDR3 is 17 residues long. Per the germline V gene, CDR1 is MNHNS and CDR2 is SASEGT. The CDR3 is CASNLLGTPSSTDTQYF. The CDR3 DNA is TGTGCCAGCAACCTCCTCGGGACACCCTCTAGCACAGATACGCAGTATTTT.

This sequence joins TRBV7-8 and TRBJ2-3, with TRBD1 as a possible D gene (6 bases). CDR1 and CDR2 (germline): SGHVS, FQNEAQ. V gave up 5 bases and J gave up 10 bases, with 16 bases separating them. CDR3 length: 13 residues. The DNA of the CDR3 is TGTGCCAGCAGCATGACAGGTTCTCTGGCGCAGTATTTT. Amino acid sequence: CASSMTGSLAQYF.

This clonotype has just one count. V and J are TRBV6-5 and TRBJ1-5; D is undetermined. The CDR3 is 15 amino acids. CDR1 is MNHEY and CDR2 is SVGAGI in the germline V gene. The V end was cut by 6 bases, the J end by 4 bases, with 16 bases between. The DNA of the CDR3 is TGTGCCAGCAGACCCGCCGGGTTGGGGAATCAGCCCCAGCATTTT. It codes for CASRPAGLGNQPQHF.

This clonotype was observed at least ten times. The rearrangement uses TRBV5-6 and TRBJ2-3; TRBD2 matches 10 bases. Germline CDR1 SGHDT, CDR2 YYEEEE. The CDR3 runs to 17 residues. Trimming at V came to 2 bases and at J to 5 bases, leaving 11 bases not matched to a gene. CDR3 amino acids: CASSFLSGGPLGDTQYF. CDR3 nucleotide sequence: TGTGCCAGCAGCTTCCTTAGCGGGGGGCCTCTAGGAGATACGCAGTATTTT.

The V call is TRBV2, the J call TRBJ2-2; 8 bases agree with TRBD2. Germline lookup yields CDR1 SNHLY and CDR2 FYNNEI. The CDR3 loop spans 14 amino acids. CDR3: CGVAGRLTTGELFF. In nucleotides, the CDR3 is TGTGGGGTAGCGGGGAGGCTGACGACCGGGGAGCTGTTTTTT.

The table lists this clonotype with a few counts. The chain employs TRBV28 and TRBJ2-7; 7 bases align to TRBD1. J lost 2 bases, V lost 6 bases, and 1 base had no gene match. CDR3 length equals 12 residues. Germline V lookup: CDR1 MDHEN, CDR2 SYDVKM. The CDR3 loop reads CASSGTAYEQYV. CDR3 DNA sequence: TGTGCCAGCAGCGGGACAGCCTACGAGCAGTACGTC.

This chain connects TRBV7-2 to TRBJ2-7, with D possibly being TRBD1 or TRBD2 (5 bases each). Germline loops: CDR1 SGHTA, CDR2 FQGNSA. Trimming stripped 3 bases from V and 1 base from J, with 7 bases between. The CDR3 totals 13 residues. CDR3 nucleotides: TGTGCCAGCAGCTTCGGGGCTTCCTACGAGCAGTACTTC. Protein product: CASSFGASYEQYF. Looking up the rest from reference TRBV7-2 and TRBJ2-7 gives the full variable domain: GAGVSQSPSNKVTEKGKDVELRCDPISGHTALYWYRQSLGQGLEFLIYFQGNSAPDKSGLPSDRFSAERTGGSVSTLTIQRTQQEDSAVYLCASSFGASYEQYFGPGTRLTVT.

The J gene is TRBJ1-4, the V gene TRBV12-3 or TRBV12-4, with unresolved D. The length of the CDR3 is 15 residues. V was shortened by 8 bases and J by 0 bases, with 13 bases between the two germline ends. The CDR3 bases are TGTGCCAGCGGGCCCCCGAGGGCAACTAATGAAAAACTGTTTTTT. Protein product: CASGPPRATNEKLFF.